This TCR beta chain was captured by sequencing in a study of shared clonotypes between healthy human individuals. How the authors handled the data: Owing to the provision of junction-only sequences devoid of quality scores by immunoSEQ, filtering differed. The repertoire was sequenced with immunoSEQ multiplex PCR; TCRdb's copy has only in-frame clones and lacks some. The DNA was the basis for D and trimming; V, J and clone size are from that table. The sample includes about 1.5 million clones, 95% to 99% of them seen just once. Those who donated were healthy HIV-negative adults, with no recent acute infections or vaccinations reported. Germline CDR1 reads KGHSH; CDR2 reads LQKENI. The CDR3 covers 20 residues. V dropped 4 bases and J dropped 3; count of bases not matched to a gene: 22.

The sequence was obtained from a man younger than 40 in good health. Sequencing was carried out using naive CD4+ T cells sorted from blood. Subset reported: CD45RA+ positively selected. The chain carries TRBV18 and TRBJ2-3; 7 nucleotides line up with TRBD2. CDR3 sequence reads: CASSQLPGGRLTGGTDTQYF. The CDR3 nucleotides read TGTGCCAGCTCACAATTACCGGGCGGGAGACTTACCGGGGGGACAGATACGCAGTATTTT.